This TCR beta chain was documented in a study of blood T cell repertoires in COVID-19. Background on the study: Samples representing acute and convalescent COVID-19 were sourced from the United States, Italy and Spain. Sources were T cells, B-cell-depleted T cells, or PBMCs; the material itself was cDNA or gDNA.

Methods used by the authors: Amplification of reference gene primers was used by the study to estimate nucleated cell counts. Assay used: immunoSEQ multiplex PCR; TCRdb lists only in-frame clones, some missing. V, J and clone size reflect that table, while D and trimming were determined from the DNA. The sample consists of some 250,000 clones, 75% to 90% of them appearing once. Per the germline V gene, CDR1 is LNHDA and CDR2 is SQIVND (reference sequence). CDR3 length equals 15 residues. The V and J ends lost 7 bases and 3 bases respectively, with 17 bases between them. Sequenced: peripheral blood. J is TRBJ2-3 and V is TRBV19; weak D call: TRBD2 (5 bases). This sequence originates from a man under 40 who had recovered from COVID-19. CDR3 in DNA: TGTGCCAGTATGGGTGCTAGCACAAGAACAGATACGCAGTATTTT. This codes for CASMGASTRTDTQYF.